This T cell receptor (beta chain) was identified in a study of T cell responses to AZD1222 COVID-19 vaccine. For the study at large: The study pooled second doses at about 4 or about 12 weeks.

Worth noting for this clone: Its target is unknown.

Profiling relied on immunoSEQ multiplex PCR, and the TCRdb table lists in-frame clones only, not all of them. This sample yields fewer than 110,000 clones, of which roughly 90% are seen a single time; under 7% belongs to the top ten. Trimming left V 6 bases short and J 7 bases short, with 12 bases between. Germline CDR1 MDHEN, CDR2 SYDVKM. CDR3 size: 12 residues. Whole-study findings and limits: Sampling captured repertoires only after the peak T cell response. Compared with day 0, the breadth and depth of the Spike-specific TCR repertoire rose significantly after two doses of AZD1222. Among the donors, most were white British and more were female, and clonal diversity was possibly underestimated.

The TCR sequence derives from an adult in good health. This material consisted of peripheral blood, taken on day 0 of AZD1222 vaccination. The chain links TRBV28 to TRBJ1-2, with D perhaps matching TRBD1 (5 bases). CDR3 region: CASSRPQGGYTF. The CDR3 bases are TGTGCCAGCAGCCGACCGCAGGGTGGCTACACCTTC.